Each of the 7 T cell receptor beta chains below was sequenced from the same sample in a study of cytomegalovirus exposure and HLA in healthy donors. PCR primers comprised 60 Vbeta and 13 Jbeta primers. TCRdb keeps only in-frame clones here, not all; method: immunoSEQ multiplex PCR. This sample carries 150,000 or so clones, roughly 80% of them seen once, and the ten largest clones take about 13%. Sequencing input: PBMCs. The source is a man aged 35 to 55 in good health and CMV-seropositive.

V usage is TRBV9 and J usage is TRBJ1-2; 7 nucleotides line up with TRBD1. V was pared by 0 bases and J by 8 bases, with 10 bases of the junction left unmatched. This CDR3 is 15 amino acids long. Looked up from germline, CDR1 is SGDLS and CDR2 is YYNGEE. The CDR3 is CASSVDPTGQTGYTF. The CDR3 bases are TGTGCCAGCAGCGTAGATCCGACAGGGCAAACCGGCTACACCTTC.

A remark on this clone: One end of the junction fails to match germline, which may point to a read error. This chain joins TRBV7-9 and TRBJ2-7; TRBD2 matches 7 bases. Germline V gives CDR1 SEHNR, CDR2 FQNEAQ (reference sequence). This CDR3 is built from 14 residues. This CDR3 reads CSSSPRTGGYEQYF. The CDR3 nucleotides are TGTTCCAGCAGCCCCAGGACGGGGGGCTACGAGCAGTACTTC.

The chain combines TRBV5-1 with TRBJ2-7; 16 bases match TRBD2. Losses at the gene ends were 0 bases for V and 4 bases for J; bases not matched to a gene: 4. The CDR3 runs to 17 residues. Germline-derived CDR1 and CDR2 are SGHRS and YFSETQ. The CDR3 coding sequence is TGCGCCAGCAGCTTGGGCAGGGGACTAGCGGGAGGGTACGAGCAGTACTTC. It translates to CASSLGRGLAGGYEQYF.

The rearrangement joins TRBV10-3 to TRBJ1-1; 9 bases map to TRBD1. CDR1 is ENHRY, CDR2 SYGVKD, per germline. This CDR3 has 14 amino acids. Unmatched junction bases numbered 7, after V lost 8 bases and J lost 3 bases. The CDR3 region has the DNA TGTGCCATCGGGGGGACAGGGTTGGACACTGAAGCTTTCTTT. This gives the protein CAIGGTGLDTEAFF.

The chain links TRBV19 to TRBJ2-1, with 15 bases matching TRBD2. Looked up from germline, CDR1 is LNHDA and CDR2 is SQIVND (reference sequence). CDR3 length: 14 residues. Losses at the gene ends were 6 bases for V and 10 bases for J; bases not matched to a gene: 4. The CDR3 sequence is CASRPGLAGGEQFF. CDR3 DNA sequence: TGTGCCAGTAGGCCGGGACTAGCGGGAGGAGAGCAGTTCTTC.

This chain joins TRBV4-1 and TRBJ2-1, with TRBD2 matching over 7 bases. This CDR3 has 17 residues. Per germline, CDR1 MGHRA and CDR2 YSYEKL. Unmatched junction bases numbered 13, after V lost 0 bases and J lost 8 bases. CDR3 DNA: TGCGCCAGCAGCCAAGAAGGGGTGGGAGGGCCCTCGGATGAGCAGTTCTTC. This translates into CASSQEGVGGPSDEQFF.

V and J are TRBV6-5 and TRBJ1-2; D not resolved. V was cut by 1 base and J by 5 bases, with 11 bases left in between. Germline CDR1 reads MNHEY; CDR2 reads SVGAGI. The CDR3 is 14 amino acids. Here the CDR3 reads CASSYLGSTYGYTF. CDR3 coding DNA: TGTGCCAGCAGTTACTTGGGCAGCACTTATGGCTACACCTTC.